One sample yielded the 14 T cell receptor beta chains listed below, sequenced in a study of beta chain features in type 1 diabetes. Investigators reverse transcribed all isolated RNA, so they sequenced expressed TCRB transcripts. Method: immunoSEQ multiplex PCR; TCRdb's copy keeps in-frame clones and lacks some. Of 120,000 or so clones listed, around 15% are singletons. Broader study findings: In every one of the four CD4+ subsets, TCRB CDR3s were moderately but significantly shorter in Type 1 diabetes patients.

The antigens for these receptors are not known. The sequencing input was central memory CD4+ T cells from blood. Receptors were obtained from a man aged 18 to 29 with type 1 diabetes.

In this sample, this clone turned up a few times. The chain employs TRBV2 and TRBJ2-7, with 8 nucleotides matching TRBD1. Germline trimming cut 4 bases from V and 1 base from J; bases unmatched to any gene: 3. The CDR3 loop spans 14 amino acids. Germline loops: CDR1 SNHLY, CDR2 FYNNEI. This CDR3 reads CASSGGQGSYEQYF. CDR3 nucleotide sequence: TGTGCCAGCAGTGGTGGACAGGGATCCTACGAGCAGTACTTC.

This clone was observed a few times. The gene calls are TRBV21-1 and TRBJ1-2. TRBV21-1 is labeled a pseudogene. This CDR3 has 15 residues. This chain's CDR3 is CASSKSFGLWDGYTF. The CDR3 nucleotides are TGTGCCAGCAGCAAATCGTTTGGACTCTGGGATGGCTACACCTTC.

In nucleotides, the CDR3 is TGTGCCAGCAGCTTCCGGAAGATGGACACAGGGGAGGCCAAAAACATTCAGTACTTC. Residues: CASSFRKMDTGEAKNIQYF. This rearrangement joins TRBV5-4 to TRBJ2-4, with TRBD1 matching 7 bases. Germline-derived CDR1 and CDR2 are SGHNT and YYREEE (reference sequence). V shed 2 bases, J shed 1 base, and the junction held 15 bases outside the gene matches. The CDR3 has 19 amino acids. The whole variable domain, filled in from reference TRBV5-4 and TRBJ2-4, reads ETGVTQSPTHLIKTRGQQVTLRCSSQSGHNTVSWYQQALGQGPQFIFQYYREEENGRGNFPPRFSGLQFPNYSSELNVNALELDDSALYLCASSFRKMDTGEAKNIQYFGAGTRLSVL.

This chain joins TRBV7-2 and TRBJ2-3; D unclear. Germline-derived CDR1 and CDR2 are SGHTA and FQGNSA. The CDR3 contains 14 residues. V lost 4 bases and J lost 0, with 8 bases in between. The CDR3 nucleotides read TGTGCCAGCAGCTACTTCAGGAGCACAGATACGCAGTATTTT. Translated: CASSYFRSTDTQYF.

This sequence joins TRBV19 and TRBJ2-1; 7 bases agree with TRBD1. After removal of 5 bases from V and 9 bases from J, the junction contained 19 bases not matched to a gene. CDR3 length: 17 residues. CDR1 LNHDA and CDR2 SQIVND come from the germline V gene (reference sequence). The DNA of the CDR3 is TGTGCCAGTAGTCCAGGGCTTATTCGACAGGGTCAGGGTGAGCAGTTCTTC. It specifies CASSPGLIRQGQGEQFF.

The chain uses TRBV18 and TRBJ2-1; 8 bases align to TRBD2. After removal of 3 bases from V and 8 bases from J, the junction contained 9 bases not matched to a gene. Germline CDR1 is KGHSH and CDR2 is LQKENI. The length of the CDR3 is 15 residues. The DNA of the CDR3 is TGTGCCAGCTCACCGTATATACTAGCGGAGGATGAGCAGTTCTTC. Translation: CASSPYILAEDEQFF.

CDR3 amino acids: CASSLVGPDAGGYTF. The DNA of the CDR3 is TGTGCCAGCAGCTTGGTTGGCCCGGACGCTGGAGGCTACACCTTC. The chain recombines TRBV5-6 with TRBJ1-2; D unresolved. In germline, CDR1 is SGHDT, CDR2 YYEEEE. Trimming removed 0 bases from V and 8 bases from J, with 17 bases in between. This CDR3 is 15 amino acids long. The variable domain in full, completed from reference TRBV5-6 and TRBJ1-2, reads DAGVTQSPTHLIKTRGQQVTLRCSPKSGHDTVSWYQQALGQGPQFIFQYYEEEERQRGNFPDRFSGHQFPNYSSELNVNALLLGDSALYLCASSLVGPDAGGYTFGSGTRLTVV.

This clone was observed a few times. The J gene is TRBJ2-5, the V gene TRBV15; TRBD1 matches 7 bases. The V gene end was trimmed by 1 base and the J gene end by 4 bases; junction bases not matched to a gene: 9. This CDR3 region has 16 residues. Looked up from germline, CDR1 is LNHNV and CDR2 is YYDKDF (reference sequence). CDR3 coding DNA: TGTGCCACCAGCAGAGTTCCCAGACAGGGCCGAGAGACCCAGTACTTC. Translated: CATSRVPRQGRETQYF.

V and J are TRBV5-1 and TRBJ2-3, with D perhaps TRBD1 or TRBD2 (6 bases each). The CDR3 length is 17 residues. The germline V gene encodes CDR1 SGHRS and CDR2 YFSETQ. Between the trimmed V and J ends, which lost 6 bases and 1 base, there was a span of 21 bases. This chain's CDR3 is CASTLSGASSRTDTQYF. The CDR3 coding sequence is TGCGCCAGCACCCTATCGGGGGCTTCCAGCCGCACAGATACGCAGTATTTT.

This clone was found a few times. The V and J genes are TRBV9 and TRBJ2-5, with 13 bases identical to TRBD2. This CDR3 comprises 18 residues. The germline CDR1 and CDR2 sequences are SGDLS and YYNGEE. With V trimmed by 4 bases and J by 1 base, 10 bases remained unmatched. The DNA for the CDR3 is TGTGCCAGCAGCAAAGCCTTACTAGCGGGAGGGATCCAAGAGACCCAGTACTTC. It specifies CASSKALLAGGIQETQYF.

The CDR3 spells CASSLSNWNIQYF. DNA of the CDR3: TGTGCCAGCAGTTTATCCAATTGGAACATTCAGTACTTC. V gene TRBV28 combines with J gene TRBJ2-4; D call uncertain. CDR3 length: 13 residues. V lost 1 base and J 7 bases, leaving 8 bases between the germline ends. Germline lookup yields CDR1 MDHEN and CDR2 SYDVKM.

This chain links TRBV5-4 with TRBJ2-1, with TRBD2 matching 7 bases. V trimming: 4 bases; J trimming: 2 bases; junction bases outside the gene matches: 0. Germline V gives CDR1 SGHNT, CDR2 YYREEE (reference sequence). The CDR3 has 13 amino acids. CDR3 loop: CASSGLAYNEQFF. The CDR3 DNA reads TGTGCCAGCAGCGGACTAGCCTACAATGAGCAGTTCTTC.

The table lists this clone with a few counts. The chain recombines TRBV15 with TRBJ1-4; D is uncertain. The CDR3 is made up of 12 amino acids. The germline V gene has CDR1 LNHNV and CDR2 YYDKDF (reference sequence). Trimming shortened V by 1 base and J by 7 bases, and 4 bases separated the two germline ends. The CDR3 here is CATSRGREKLFF. The CDR3 DNA is TGTGCCACCAGCAGAGGACGTGAAAAACTGTTTTTT.

This clone has only a few counts. The CDR3 DNA sequence: TGTGCCAGCAGTATAGGGGTGGATCAGCCCCAGCATTTT. As protein: CASSIGVDQPQHF. The chain is built from TRBV6-5 and TRBJ1-5; a possible D gene is TRBD1 (5 bases). Trimming shortened V by 5 bases and J by 5 bases, and 10 bases separated the two germline ends. CDR1 and CDR2 (germline): MNHEY, SVGAGI. This CDR3 contains 13 residues.